The next 6 T cell receptor beta chains were all read from a single sample in a study of blood T cells in healthy people across ages. Sample-barcoded 5' priming and a J-beta primer mix drove a second PCR of about 7 to 11 cycles. TCRdb re-analysed the 5' RACE reads in MiXCR, keeping a single row per CDR3 protein. The table shows over 1,200,000 distinct CDR3 sequences, with 45% to 70% occurring only once. The sequenced sample consisted of blood. These receptors all come from a man aged 18 to 29 in good health.

The chain is built from TRBV4-2 and TRBJ2-5; tentatively, D is TRBD1 (6 bases). This CDR3 has 15 residues. Germline V CDR1 and CDR2: LGHNA, YNFKEQ. Trimming pared 0 bases from V and 1 base from J, leaving 9 bases between. The chain's CDR3 is CASSQEGGTQETQYF. The CDR3, as DNA: TGTGCCAGCAGCCAAGAAGGGGGAACCCAAGAGACCCAGTACTTC.

The gene calls are TRBV20-1 and TRBJ2-7; D may correspond to TRBD1 or TRBD2 (5 bases each). Germline loops: CDR1 DFQATT, CDR2 SNEGSKA (reference sequence). The ends were cut back, 6 bases at V and 4 bases at J, with 16 bases in the middle. This CDR3 spans 13 amino acids. The CDR3 DNA follows: TGCAGTGCCAAGGGGCGGGCCGTTTACGAGCAGTACTTC. This codes for CSAKGRAVYEQYF.

The chain couples TRBV12-3 or TRBV12-4 to TRBJ1-6, with D unclear. There are 13 residues in the CDR3. V dropped 6 bases and J dropped 9 bases, with 12 bases sitting between them. CDR3 nucleotide sequence: TGTGCCAGCAGGGGCCGGAGCGGTTCACCCCTCCACTTT. This gives the protein CASRGRSGSPLHF.

This clonotype was picked up a small number of times. J is TRBJ2-7 and V is TRBV11-2; D remains ambiguous. The CDR3 sequence is 14 residues long. V dropped 1 base and J dropped 2 bases, with 9 bases sitting between them. Germline CDR1 and CDR2: SGHAT and FQNNGV. CDR3 sequence: CASSLGAATYEQYF. Here the CDR3 DNA reads TGTGCCAGCAGCTTAGGGGCAGCCACCTACGAGCAGTACTTC.

This clonotype was counted only a few times. This rearrangement joins TRBV24-1 to TRBJ2-7, with unresolved D. The CDR3 spans 13 residues. The germline V gene has CDR1 KGHDR and CDR2 SFDVKD. V was clipped by 5 bases and J by 0 bases, with 7 bases between them. This CDR3 reads CATSGGSSYEQYF. CDR3 nucleotide sequence: TGTGCCACCAGTGGTGGCAGCTCCTACGAGCAGTACTTC.

This clonotype appeared a few times. CDR3 nucleotides: TGTGCCAGCAGTCCAGGGGGCGCAACAGATACGCAGTATTTT. Translating it yields CASSPGGATDTQYF. The J gene is TRBJ2-3, the V gene TRBV2, with 8 nucleotides matching TRBD1. The V and J ends lost 5 bases and 3 bases, in that order; junction bases with no gene match: 4. The CDR3 covers 14 residues. The germline CDR1 and CDR2 sequences are SNHLY and FYNNEI.